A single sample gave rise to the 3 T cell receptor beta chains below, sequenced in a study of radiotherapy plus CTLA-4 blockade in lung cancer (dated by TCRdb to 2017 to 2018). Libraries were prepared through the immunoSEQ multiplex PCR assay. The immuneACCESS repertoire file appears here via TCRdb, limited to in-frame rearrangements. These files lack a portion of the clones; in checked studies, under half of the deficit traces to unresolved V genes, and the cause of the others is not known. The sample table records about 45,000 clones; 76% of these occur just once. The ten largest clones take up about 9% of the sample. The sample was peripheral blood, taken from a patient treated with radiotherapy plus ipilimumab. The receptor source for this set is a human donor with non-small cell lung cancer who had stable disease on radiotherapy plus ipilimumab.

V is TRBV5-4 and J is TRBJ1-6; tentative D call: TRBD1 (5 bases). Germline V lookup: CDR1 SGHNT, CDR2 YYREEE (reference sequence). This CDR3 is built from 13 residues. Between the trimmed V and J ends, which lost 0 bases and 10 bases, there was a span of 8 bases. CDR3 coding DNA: TGTGCCAGCAGCTTGGAGGGACGCTCACCCCTCCACTTT. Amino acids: CASSLEGRSPLHF.

The CDR3 reads CASSVGQDLYGYTF. Here the CDR3 DNA reads TGTGCCAGCAGCGTAGGTCAGGACCTCTATGGCTACACCTTC. The gene calls are TRBV9 and TRBJ1-2, with unresolved D. CDR3 size: 14 residues. Germline loops: CDR1 SGDLS, CDR2 YYNGEE. Trimming shortened V by 0 bases and J by 4 bases, and 10 bases separated the two germline ends.

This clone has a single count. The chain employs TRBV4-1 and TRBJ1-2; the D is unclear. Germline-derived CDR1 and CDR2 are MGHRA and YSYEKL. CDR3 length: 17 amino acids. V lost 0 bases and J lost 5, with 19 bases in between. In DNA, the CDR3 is TGCGCCAGCAGCCAAGAGCCTCCGAGACACTATCAATATGGCTACACCTTC. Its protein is CASSQEPPRHYQYGYTF.